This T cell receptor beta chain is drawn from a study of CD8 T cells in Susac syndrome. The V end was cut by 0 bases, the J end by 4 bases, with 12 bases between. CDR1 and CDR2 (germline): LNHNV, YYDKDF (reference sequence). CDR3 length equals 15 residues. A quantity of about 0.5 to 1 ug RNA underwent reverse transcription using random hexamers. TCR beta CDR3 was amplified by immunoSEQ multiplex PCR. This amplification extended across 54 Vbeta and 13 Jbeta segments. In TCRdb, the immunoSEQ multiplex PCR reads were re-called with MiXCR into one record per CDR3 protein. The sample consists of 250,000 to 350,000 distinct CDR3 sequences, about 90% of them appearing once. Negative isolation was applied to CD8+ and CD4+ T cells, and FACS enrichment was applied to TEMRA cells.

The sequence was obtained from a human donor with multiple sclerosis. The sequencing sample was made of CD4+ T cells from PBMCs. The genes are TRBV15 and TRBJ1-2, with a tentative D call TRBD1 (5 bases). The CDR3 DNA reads TGTGCCACCAGCAGAGAGAGGGGACCCTTCTATGGCTACACCTTC. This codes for CATSRERGPFYGYTF. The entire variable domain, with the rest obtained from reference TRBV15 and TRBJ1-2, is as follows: DAMVIQNPRYQVTQFGKPVTLSCSQTLNHNVMYWYQQKSSQAPKLLFHYYDKDFNNEADTPDNFQSRRPNTSFCFLDIRSPGLGDTAMYLCATSRERGPFYGYTFGSGTRLTVV.